This T cell receptor (beta chain) was identified in a study of Ad26.COV2.S vaccination and SARS-CoV-2 variants. Treatment denoted: about 20 received Ad26.COV2.S at low or high dose, single or two shots; five or six received placebo; per-sample allocation not given. The study sampled participants on day 63 after the first vaccine or placebo injection. Donor was an adult aged 18-55 years in Boston. Produced via immunoSEQ multiplex PCR; TCRdb's table is partial and in-frame only. The sample yields 350,000 to 400,000 clones, roughly nine tenths seen once. The germline CDR1 and CDR2 sequences are LGHDT and YNNKEL (reference sequence). The V gene lost 1 base and the J gene lost 5 bases, with 9 bases spanning the gap. This CDR3 comprises 14 residues.

This chain uses TRBV3-1 (or the pseudogene TRBV3-2) with TRBJ1-5; D remains ambiguous. Material: peripheral blood, obtained in a trial of Ad26.COV2.S vaccine versus placebo. The clonotype originates from a person aged 18-65 years who received the Ad26.COV2.S COVID-19 vaccine or a placebo. As DNA, the CDR3 is TGTGCCAGCAGCCAAGGGTTATTGGATCAGCCCCAGCATTTT. Amino acid sequence: CASSQGLLDQPQHF.